The clone carrying this T cell receptor (beta chain) showed up just once. Its target is not known. These data originate in a study of cytomegalovirus exposure and HLA in healthy donors. Study-level information: A prior analysis found 117 million unique TCR beta sequences from around 190 million T cells.

Study findings and constraints: The classifier was said to identify cytomegalovirus status with high specificity and sensitivity.

Use of 60 Vbeta and 13 Jbeta primers characterized the PCR. Data came from immunoSEQ multiplex PCR; TCRdb stores just in-frame clones and leaves some out. The sample lists approximately 150,000 clones, 64% seen once, with less than 3.5% in the top ten. CDR1 is SGHRS and CDR2 is YFSETQ in the germline V gene. There are 16 residues in the CDR3. V dropped 4 bases and J dropped 4 bases, with 17 bases sitting between them. The sequencing input was PBMCs. V is TRBV5-1 and J is TRBJ2-2; D may be TRBD2 (7 bases). The TCR sequence derives from a woman aged 30 to 39 in good health and CMV-seropositive. The CDR3 here is CASSRRGGAVTGELFF. CDR3 in DNA: TGCGCCAGCAGCCGACGCGGGGGCGCGGTCACCGGGGAGCTGTTTTTT.